This TCR beta chain stems from a study of cytomegalovirus exposure and HLA in healthy donors. Study-wide results and caveats: With high specificity and sensitivity, the classifier reportedly diagnosed cytomegalovirus status. Most observed TCR sequences were rare, whereas some public TCRs were detected in many donors. Within the roughly 120 validation repertoires, first-cohort TCR clusters tended to co-occur, according to a later analysis. The study labeled 180 or so TCR beta chains cytomegalovirus-associated.

Measured with immunoSEQ multiplex PCR; TCRdb has only the in-frame clones, and not every one. The table includes 150,000 or so clones, roughly 91% detected once. This clone was detected once. The antigen is not known. The germline CDR1 and CDR2 sequences are SGHRS and YFSETQ. V was trimmed by 4 bases and J by 0 bases, leaving 14 bases between them. CDR3 length: 16 amino acids. This chain links TRBV5-1 with TRBJ2-4, with D tentatively TRBD1 (5 bases). This clonotype was obtained from a woman aged 18 to 35 in good health and CMV-seropositive. Material for sequencing was PBMCs. The DNA of the CDR3 is TGCGCCAGCAGCCCGCGACAGAACCTAGCCAAAAACATTCAGTACTTC. This translates into CASSPRQNLAKNIQYF.